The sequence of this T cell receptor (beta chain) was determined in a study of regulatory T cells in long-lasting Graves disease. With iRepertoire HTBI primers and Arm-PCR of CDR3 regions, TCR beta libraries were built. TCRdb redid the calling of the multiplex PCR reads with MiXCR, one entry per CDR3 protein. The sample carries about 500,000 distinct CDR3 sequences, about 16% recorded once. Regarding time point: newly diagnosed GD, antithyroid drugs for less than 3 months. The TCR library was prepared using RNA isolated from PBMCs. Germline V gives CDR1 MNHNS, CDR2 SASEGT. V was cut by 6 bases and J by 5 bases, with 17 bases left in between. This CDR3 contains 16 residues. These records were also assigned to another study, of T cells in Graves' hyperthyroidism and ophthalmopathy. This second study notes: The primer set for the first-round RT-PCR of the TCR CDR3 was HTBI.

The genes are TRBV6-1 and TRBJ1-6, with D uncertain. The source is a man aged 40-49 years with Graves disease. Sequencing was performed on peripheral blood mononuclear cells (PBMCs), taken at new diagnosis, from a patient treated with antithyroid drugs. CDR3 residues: CASRGRHLRDNSPLHF. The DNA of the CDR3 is TGTGCCAGCAGGGGTCGACACCTTCGAGATAATTCACCCCTCCACTTT.